Below are 21 T cell receptor beta chains sequenced from a single sample in a study of blood T cell repertoires in COVID-19. The method was immunoSEQ multiplex PCR; TCRdb's version includes in-frame clones alone and lacks a portion of them. Here the sample spans 250,000 to 350,000 clones, approximately 85% being singletons. Sequences were obtained from PBMCs or T cells enriched from blood (not recorded which). These receptors were obtained from a woman aged 30 to 39 who had recovered from COVID-19.

The chain employs TRBV4-1 and TRBJ1-2; 9 nucleotides align to TRBD1. The CDR3 sequence is 13 residues long. CDR1 is MGHRA, CDR2 YSYEKL, per germline. Trimming removed 2 bases from V and 8 bases from J; junction bases left unmatched: 3. CDR3 DNA: TGCGCCAGCAGCCAACGGACAGGGGAAGGCTACACCTTC. It encodes CASSQRTGEGYTF.

The chain employs TRBV19 and TRBJ2-1; D is uncertain. CDR1 LNHDA and CDR2 SQIVND come from the germline V gene (reference sequence). V was shortened by 3 bases and J by 4 bases, with 16 bases between the two germline ends. The CDR3 covers 16 residues. The CDR3 loop is CASSMPHSILYNEQFF. As DNA, the CDR3 is TGTGCCAGTAGTATGCCCCACTCTATACTATACAATGAGCAGTTCTTC.

The chain employs TRBV7-9 and TRBJ2-7, with 7 bases aligning to TRBD1. This CDR3 region has 13 residues. With V trimmed by 3 bases and J by 6 bases, 5 bases remained unmatched. Germline assignment: CDR1 SEHNR and CDR2 FQNEAQ (reference sequence). The CDR3 bases are TGTGCCAGCAGCTTGACTGAGGGGGCCGAGCAGTACTTC. Its translation is CASSLTEGAEQYF.

The chain has TRBV7-2 and TRBJ2-2, with unresolved D. CDR3 length: 14 amino acids. The germline gives CDR1 SGHTA, CDR2 FQGNSA. V was pared by 4 bases and J by 6 bases, with 12 bases between. The chain's CDR3 is CASSSQAGSGELFF. The CDR3 DNA reads as TGTGCCAGCAGCTCCCAAGCCGGGTCCGGGGAGCTGTTTTTT.

This chain joins TRBV5-6 and TRBJ2-7; 9 positions match TRBD1. The germline gives CDR1 SGHDT, CDR2 YYEEEE. The CDR3 extends over 15 amino acids. Unmatched junction bases numbered 6, after V lost 1 base and J lost 4 bases. CDR3 nucleotides: TGTGCCAGCAGCTTGATGGGACAGGGAGATTACGAGCAGTACTTC. Its protein product is CASSLMGQGDYEQYF.

The chain joins TRBV6-6 to TRBJ2-2; D is ambiguous. The CDR3 spans 16 residues. Germline values: CDR1 MNHNY, CDR2 SVGAGI (reference sequence). V lost 1 base, J lost 1 base, and 10 bases lay in between. The CDR3 protein is CASSYYNAENTGELFF. The CDR3 DNA sequence: TGTGCCAGCAGTTACTACAACGCCGAGAACACCGGGGAGCTGTTTTTT.

This chain uses TRBV3-1 (or the pseudogene TRBV3-2) with TRBJ2-7; 10 bases fit TRBD2. Germline lookup yields CDR1 LGHDT and CDR2 YNNKEL (reference sequence). The CDR3 loop spans 22 amino acids. V dropped 0 bases and J dropped 0; count of bases not matched to a gene: 20. In DNA form, the CDR3 reads TGTGCCAGCAGCCAAGAATCAACAGGACTAGCGGAAATTTTAAAAAGCTCCTACGAGCAGTACTTC. Translation gives CASSQESTGLAEILKSSYEQYF.

The chain employs TRBV5-5 and TRBJ1-5, with TRBD1 matching 8 bases. Germline V gene data show CDR1 as SGHKS and CDR2 as YYEKEE (reference sequence). This CDR3 spans 17 amino acids. The V gene end was trimmed by 4 bases and the J gene end by 0 bases; junction bases not matched to a gene: 9. The CDR3 DNA is TGTGCCAGCAGCCGCCTTACAGGGGGATTTAGCAATCAGCCCCAGCATTTT. This sequence encodes CASSRLTGGFSNQPQHF. The variable domain in full, with the rest retrieved from reference TRBV5-5 and TRBJ1-5, is DAGVTQSPTHLIKTRGQQVTLRCSPISGHKSVSWYQQVLGQGPQFIFQYYEKEERGRGNFPDRFSARQFPNYSSELNVNALLLGDSALYLCASSRLTGGFSNQPQHFGDGTRLSIL.

The V gene is TRBV12-5, the J gene TRBJ1-2, with 9 bases identical to TRBD1. The CDR3 runs to 15 residues. V lost 3 bases and J lost 8; bases outside the gene matches: 10. Germline CDR1 reads LGHNT; CDR2 reads FRNRAP. Here the CDR3 DNA reads TGTGCTAGTGGTTTTTCCTTGGGACAGGGCGGCGGCTACACCTTC. Amino acid sequence: CASGFSLGQGGGYTF. The whole variable domain, remainder taken from reference TRBV12-5 and TRBJ1-2, is DARVTQTPRHKVTEMGQEVTMRCQPILGHNTVFWYRQTMMQGLELLAYFRNRAPLDDSGMPKDRFSAEMPDATLATLKIQPSEPRDSAVYFCASGFSLGQGGGYTFGSGTRLTVV.

The rearrangement links TRBV9 to TRBJ1-3; TRBD1 matches 8 bases. Germline-derived CDR1 and CDR2 are SGDLS and YYNGEE. With 3 bases clipped from V and 4 bases from J, the junction kept 12 bases outside the gene matches. The CDR3 is made up of 17 amino acids. The CDR3 sequence: CASSESLQGADGNTIYF. The CDR3 DNA reads as TGTGCCAGCAGCGAATCCCTCCAGGGGGCGGACGGAAACACCATATATTTT.

In DNA, the CDR3 is TGTGCCAGCAGTTTAGAGCGAGATACGCAGTATTTT. Amino acids: CASSLERDTQYF. The rearrangement links TRBV28 to TRBJ2-3; no clear D gene. Trimming took off 2 bases at V and 5 bases at J, with 5 bases between the two ends. The CDR3 totals 12 residues. Germline V gene sequence: CDR1 MDHEN, CDR2 SYDVKM.

The J gene is TRBJ2-1, the V gene TRBV19, with TRBD2 matching over 11 bases. V lost 4 bases to trimming and J lost 2 bases; unmatched junction nucleotides: 4. The CDR3 covers 16 residues. Germline V gene sequence: CDR1 LNHDA, CDR2 SQIVND (reference sequence). The DNA of the CDR3 is TGTGCCAGTAGTAGGGGGACTAGCGGTGCCTACAATGAGCAGTTCTTC. It codes for CASSRGTSGAYNEQFF.

This clone was recorded only once. The chain uses TRBV28 and TRBJ1-2; 8 bases fit TRBD1. With V trimmed by 6 bases and J by 8 bases, 11 bases remained unmatched. CDR1 is MDHEN, CDR2 SYDVKM, per germline. This CDR3 comprises 14 residues. This CDR3 is CASRPHGQGGGYTF. The CDR3 DNA is TGTGCCAGCAGACCTCACGGACAGGGAGGGGGCTACACCTTC.

The chain joins TRBV28 to TRBJ1-2; TRBD1 matches at 7 bases. Looked up from germline, CDR1 is MDHEN and CDR2 is SYDVKM. The CDR3 runs to 14 residues. Trimming cost V 7 bases and J 4 bases; bases outside gene matches: 9. The CDR3 here is CASKGRTGPYGYTF. The CDR3 region has the DNA TGTGCCAGCAAAGGCAGGACAGGCCCCTATGGCTACACCTTC.

This clone was detected once. The rearrangement joins TRBV7-9 to TRBJ2-5; weak D call: TRBD1 (6 bases). The CDR3 contains 15 residues. V was shortened by 0 bases and J by 5 bases, with 13 bases between the two germline ends. Germline CDR1 SEHNR, CDR2 FQNEAQ (reference sequence). The CDR3, as DNA: TGTGCCAGCAGCTTAGCGGCAGGGGTGGGGGAGACCCAGTACTTC. Translation gives CASSLAAGVGETQYF.

J is TRBJ2-7 and V is TRBV9; no definite D call. CDR3 length equals 15 residues. Germline V gene data show CDR1 as SGDLS and CDR2 as YYNGEE. The V gene lost 0 bases and the J gene lost 2 bases, with 12 bases spanning the gap. The CDR3, as DNA: TGTGCCAGCAGCGTAGCTCTCGCAGGTGCCTACGAGCAGTACTTC. This codes for CASSVALAGAYEQYF.

This chain joins TRBV6-5 and TRBJ1-2; weak D call: TRBD1 (6 bases). Trimming stripped 2 bases from V and 2 bases from J, with 9 bases between. The CDR3 is 14 amino acids. In germline, CDR1 is MNHEY, CDR2 SVGAGI. The DNA for the CDR3 is TGTGCCAGCAGTTACAAAGGACAGAACTATGGCTACACCTTC. Translation gives CASSYKGQNYGYTF.

The chain couples TRBV7-9 to TRBJ2-3; perhaps TRBD1 as D (5 bases). This CDR3 comprises 18 residues. Deletions cut 0 bases from V and 2 bases from J, with 18 bases between. Germline assignment: CDR1 SEHNR and CDR2 FQNEAQ (reference sequence). The CDR3 nucleotides read TGTGCCAGCAGCTTAGCCCCAGGTGGGGCAGGGTTCACAGATACGCAGTATTTT. Encoded protein: CASSLAPGGAGFTDTQYF.

The rearrangement links TRBV20-1 to TRBJ1-1; D is unresolved. Between the trimmed V and J ends, which lost 0 bases and 8 bases, there was a span of 7 bases. Per germline, CDR1 DFQATT and CDR2 SNEGSKA (reference sequence). This CDR3 has 11 residues. The CDR3 is CSAREQLEAFF. The CDR3 DNA reads TGCAGTGCTAGAGAACAGTTGGAAGCTTTCTTT.

This chain joins TRBV13 and TRBJ1-6; 8 bases are shared with TRBD1. This CDR3 region has 17 residues. J gave up 5 bases and V 2 bases, and 8 bases lay outside the gene matches. CDR1 is PRHDT, CDR2 FYEKMQ, per germline (reference sequence). The DNA for the CDR3 is TGTGCCAGCAGCTTATCAGGGGGCAATGTCGATAATTCACCCCTCCACTTT. Translation: CASSLSGGNVDNSPLHF.

The V call is TRBV19, the J call TRBJ1-2; 9 positions match TRBD1. This CDR3 is 18 amino acids long. Trimming removed 4 bases from V and 0 bases from J; junction bases left unmatched: 12. Germline values: CDR1 LNHDA, CDR2 SQIVND (reference sequence). The DNA of the CDR3 is TGTGCCAGTAGTACTGGGAACAGGGGGCGGAAAGCTAACTATGGCTACACCTTC. This translates into CASSTGNRGRKANYGYTF.